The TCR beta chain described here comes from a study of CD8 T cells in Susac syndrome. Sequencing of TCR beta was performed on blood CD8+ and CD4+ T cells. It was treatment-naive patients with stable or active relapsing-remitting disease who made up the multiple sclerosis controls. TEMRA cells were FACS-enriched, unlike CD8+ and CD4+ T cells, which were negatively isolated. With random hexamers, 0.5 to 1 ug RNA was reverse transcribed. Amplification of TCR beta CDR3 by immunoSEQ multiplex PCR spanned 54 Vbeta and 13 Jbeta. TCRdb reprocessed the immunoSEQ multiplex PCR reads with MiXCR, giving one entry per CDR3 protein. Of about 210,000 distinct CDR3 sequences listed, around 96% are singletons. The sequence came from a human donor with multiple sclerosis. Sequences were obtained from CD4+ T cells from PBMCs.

This CDR3 is CSVVLGQSRTEAFF. The DNA of the CDR3 is TGCAGCGTTGTTCTAGGACAGAGTAGAACTGAAGCTTTCTTT. The V call is TRBV29-1, the J call TRBJ1-1; possible D gene TRBD1, 6 bases. The length of the CDR3 is 14 residues. The V and J ends lost 4 bases and 5 bases respectively, with 17 bases between them. CDR1 and CDR2 (germline): SQVTM, ANQGSEA.